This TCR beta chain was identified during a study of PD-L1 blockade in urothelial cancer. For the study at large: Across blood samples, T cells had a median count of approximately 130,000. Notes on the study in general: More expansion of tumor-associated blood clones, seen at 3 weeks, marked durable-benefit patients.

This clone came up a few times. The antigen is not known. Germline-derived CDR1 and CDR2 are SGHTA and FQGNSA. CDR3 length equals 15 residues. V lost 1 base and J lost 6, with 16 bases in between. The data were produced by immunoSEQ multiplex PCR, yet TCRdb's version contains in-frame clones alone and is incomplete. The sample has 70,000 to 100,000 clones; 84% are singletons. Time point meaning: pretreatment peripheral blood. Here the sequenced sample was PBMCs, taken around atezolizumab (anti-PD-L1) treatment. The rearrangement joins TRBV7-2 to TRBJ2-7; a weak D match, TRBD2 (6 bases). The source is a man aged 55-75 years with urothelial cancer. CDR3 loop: CASSLDRLARGEQYF. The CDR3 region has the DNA TGTGCCAGCAGCTTAGATCGGCTAGCGCGCGGCGAGCAGTACTTC.